These T cell receptor beta chains were read from a single sample in a study of CD8 T cells in Susac syndrome. TCRdb re-analysed the immunoSEQ multiplex PCR reads in MiXCR, keeping a single row per CDR3 protein. The sample lists hundreds of thousands of distinct CDR3 sequences; about 94% were seen once. What was sequenced was CD4+ T cells from PBMCs. All receptors come from a human donor with Susac syndrome. Each CDR3 is given with its conserved first and last residue. D genes are given only for firm matches. Clone sizes are given selectively: once, few, many, or a class where the clone is expanded.

clone_size j_call v_call cdr3_length d_call cdr3_aa cdr3_nt
once TRBJ1-5 TRBV28 14 NA CASSWGGQGQPQHF TGTGCCAGCAGTTGGGGGGGGCAGGGTCAGCCCCAGCATTTT
NA TRBJ1-2 TRBV6-1 12 NA CASTATNYGYTF TGTGCCAGCACTGCGACCAACTATGGCTACACCTTC
once TRBJ1-4 TRBV12-3/TRBV12-4 15 NA CASSLEDRPPEKLFF TGTGCCAGCAGTTTGGAGGACCGTCCCCCCGAAAAACTGTTTTTT
NA TRBJ1-5 TRBV29-1 14 TRBD1 CSVDTGDSVQPQHF TGCAGCGTGGACACAGGGGATTCAGTACAGCCCCAGCATTTT
once TRBJ1-5 TRBV14 13 NA CASSHIGDQPQHF TGTGCCAGCAGCCATATAGGGGATCAGCCCCAGCATTTT
NA TRBJ1-1 TRBV20-1 10 NA CSAPDTEAFF TGCAGTGCCCCCGACACTGAAGCTTTCTTT
NA TRBJ1-3 TRBV9 17 NA CASSPRNLGTSGNTIYF TGTGCCAGCAGCCCCCGGAACTTGGGGACCTCTGGAAACACCATATATTTT
NA TRBJ2-3 TRBV4-3 15 NA CASSQRETSTDTQYF TGCGCCAGCAGCCAACGGGAGACTAGCACAGATACGCAGTATTTT
NA TRBJ1-1 TRBV30 12 TRBD1 CAWTQGDTEAFF TGTGCCTGGACTCAGGGGGACACTGAAGCTTTCTTT
NA TRBJ1-4 TRBV20-1 13 NA CSASGTDNEKLFF TGCAGTGCCTCAGGGACTGATAATGAAAAACTGTTTTTT
NA TRBJ1-1 TRBV29-1 13 NA CSVYRDLNTEAFF TGCAGCGTTTATCGGGACCTGAACACTGAAGCTTTCTTT
NA TRBJ1-5 TRBV5-1 15 NA CASSLDSGGNQPQHF TGCGCCAGCAGCTTGGATTCCGGGGGCAATCAGCCCCAGCATTTT
NA TRBJ1-1 TRBV29-1 12 NA CSVDRSGAEAFF TGCAGCGTTGATAGGTCTGGGGCTGAAGCTTTCTTT
NA TRBJ2-4 TRBV5-8 15 NA CASSWFQDYKNIQYF TGTGCCAGCAGCTGGTTTCAAGATTACAAAAACATTCAGTACTTC
NA TRBJ2-7 TRBV30 14 NA CALTWKGSSYEQYF TGTGCCTTGACGTGGAAGGGGAGCTCCTACGAGCAGTACTTC
NA TRBJ2-4 TRBV6-6 16 NA CASTRMGDLAKNIQYF TGTGCCAGCACGCGTATGGGGGATCTAGCCAAAAACATTCAGTACTTC
NA TRBJ1-1 TRBV19 14 NA CASRRLQGNTEAFF TGTGCCAGTAGACGCTTACAGGGGAACACTGAAGCTTTCTTT
NA TRBJ2-1 TRBV6-5 13 NA CASRGLSYNEQFF TGTGCCAGCAGGGGACTGTCCTACAATGAGCAGTTCTTC
once TRBJ1-3 TRBV18 17 TRBD1 CASSPATGEGISGTIYF TGTGCCAGCTCACCGGCGACAGGGGAAGGGATAAGCGGCACCATATATTTT
NA TRBJ2-5 TRBV20-1 16 TRBD2 CSARPARGGFQETQYF TGCAGTGCCAGACCGGCTCGGGGGGGTTTCCAAGAGACCCAGTACTTC
NA TRBJ1-1 TRBV29-1 16 TRBD1 CSVEVVGRARGPEAFF TGCAGCGTTGAAGTTGTGGGCCGGGCAAGGGGGCCTGAAGCTTTCTTT
NA TRBJ1-1 TRBV5-1 14 NA CASSLDGRHTEAFF TGCGCCAGCAGCTTGGATGGGAGGCATACTGAAGCTTTCTTT
NA TRBJ2-1 TRBV24-1 13 TRBD1 CATSDPTGNEQFF TGTGCCACCAGTGACCCGACAGGGAATGAGCAGTTCTTC
NA TRBJ2-2 TRBV30 14 NA CAWSVGLSTGELFF TGTGCCTGGAGTGTTGGCCTAAGCACCGGGGAGCTGTTTTTT
NA TRBJ2-1 TRBV20-1 16 NA CSALNPGHSMGNEQFF TGCAGTGCTCTAAACCCGGGACACTCCATGGGGAATGAGCAGTTCTTC
NA TRBJ2-7 TRBV3-1 13 TRBD1 CASSQQGAYEQYF TGTGCCAGCAGCCAACAGGGGGCCTACGAGCAGTACTTC
NA TRBJ2-7 TRBV13 16 NA CASSRLKRTEYYEQYF TGTGCCAGCAGCCGGCTTAAGAGAACCGAATATTACGAGCAGTACTTC
NA TRBJ2-3 TRBV29-1 14 NA CSVSGRVSGDTQYF TGCAGCGTTTCAGGCAGGGTGTCTGGGGATACGCAGTATTTT
NA TRBJ2-5 TRBV7-2 14 NA CASSPGRPMETQYF TGTGCCAGCAGCCCCGGACGGCCCATGGAGACCCAGTACTTC
NA TRBJ2-7 TRBV11-2 15 NA CASSPGGGRAYEQYF TGTGCCAGCAGCCCAGGGGGAGGGAGGGCCTACGAGCAGTACTTC
NA TRBJ2-1 TRBV6-5 15 NA CASSSRGSFHNEQFF TGTGCCAGCAGTAGCAGGGGTTCATTCCACAATGAGCAGTTCTTC
NA TRBJ2-5 TRBV5-6 16 TRBD1 CASTSGTADRQETQYF TGTGCCAGCACCTCCGGGACAGCAGATAGACAAGAGACCCAGTACTTC
NA TRBJ2-4 TRBV14 17 NA CASSQENGWPAKNIQYF TGTGCCAGCAGCCAAGAAAACGGGTGGCCAGCCAAAAACATTCAGTACTTC
once TRBJ1-1 TRBV5-1 15 NA CASSLWVTGNTEAFF TGCGCCAGCAGCTTGTGGGTGACAGGGAACACTGAAGCTTTCTTT
NA TRBJ1-2 TRBV27 14 NA CASSLWGQNYGYTF TGTGCCAGCAGTTTGTGGGGGCAGAACTATGGCTACACCTTC
NA TRBJ2-1 TRBV11-2 14 NA CASSLHPTHNEQFF TGTGCCAGCAGCTTACATCCCACTCACAATGAGCAGTTCTTC
NA TRBJ2-1 TRBV5-1 14 TRBD2 CASRLKSGGNEQFF TGCGCCAGCAGGCTTAAGAGCGGGGGGAATGAGCAGTTCTTC
NA TRBJ2-5 TRBV2 14 NA CASTEGVYQETQYF TGTGCCAGCACCGAGGGGGTCTACCAAGAGACCCAGTACTTC
NA TRBJ1-6 TRBV6-5 14 NA CASSYRASGSPLHF TGTGCCAGCAGTTACCGGGCCTCGGGATCACCCCTCCACTTT
NA TRBJ2-3 TRBV18 17 NA CASSPLNGRANTDTQYF TGTGCCAGCTCACCGCTCAATGGCCGGGCTAACACAGATACGCAGTATTTT
NA TRBJ1-1 TRBV7-3 14 NA CASSLGSLNTEAFF TGTGCCAGCAGCTTGGGCAGTTTGAACACTGAAGCTTTCTTT
NA TRBJ2-1 TRBV20-1 15 NA CSAPKRDRPHTEQFF TGCAGTGCCCCAAAGAGGGACCGGCCCCACACTGAGCAGTTCTTC
NA TRBJ2-3 TRBV20-1 15 NA CSAVRAGPRTDTQYF TGCAGTGCGGTTCGGGCGGGGCCTCGCACAGATACGCAGTATTTT
NA TRBJ1-5 TRBV7-2 15 TRBD1 CASSPGQASNQPQHF TGTGCCAGCAGCCCGGGACAGGCTAGCAATCAGCCCCAGCATTTT
NA TRBJ2-5 TRBV9 14 NA CASSVGGGQGTQYF TGTGCCAGCAGCGTAGGGGGAGGCCAAGGGACCCAGTACTTC
NA TRBJ2-3 TRBV12-3/TRBV12-4 16 TRBD2 CASRYGGGALKDTQYF TGTGCCAGCCGTTATGGCGGGGGGGCCTTGAAGGATACGCAGTATTTT